The sequence of this T cell receptor beta chain was determined in a study of blood T cell repertoires in COVID-19 (dated by TCRdb to about 2020). Regarding the research as a whole: The collaborator samples originated in the United States, Italy and Spain and spanned the acute and convalescent phases of COVID-19. The sample metadata nearly always contained a de-identified subject ID, COVID-19 status, age in years and sex. The dataset comprised deeply sampled blood TCRbeta repertoires from subjects exposed to, actively infected with, or recovered from COVID-19. A freely available public database, intended as a resource for researchers studying the immune response to SARS-CoV-2, is where the repertoires were released. Where available, HLA class I and class II types were obtained from metadata supplied by the sample provider rather than from assay-based typing. Samples came from the ongoing ImmuneRACE study (first 160 participants) plus 1,254 subjects from 6 global collaborators. The material from the prospective study consisted of cDNA or gDNA derived from T cells, B-cell-depleted T cells, or PBMCs.

CDR1 SGHDN and CDR2 FVKESK were looked up in the germline V gene. V loses 4 bases, J loses 15 bases, and the germline ends lie 19 bases apart. From cysteine to phenylalanine, the CDR3 is 13 amino acids long. Only the CDR3 portion is preserved as DNA: 39 bases, with reading frame beginning at the first base. Participants in the prospective study were aged 18 to 89 years, lived in about two dozen United States geographic areas, and enrolled through a virtual design. To assign participants to cohorts, the prospective study relied on clinical history that participants themselves reported in a screening survey and a study questionnaire. Recovered participants in ImmuneRACE Cohort 3 were defined by two consecutive negative NP/OP PCR tests, clearance by a healthcare professional, or resolution of symptoms. In the prospective study, mobile phlebotomists collected whole blood, serum and a nasopharyngeal or oropharyngeal swab from each participant. Additional blood draws and questionnaires over a 2-month period could optionally be provided by prospective study participants. Before DNA extraction, blood samples from the prospective study were shipped at room temperature or frozen.

The paper as a whole reports these results and caveats: The amount of clinical and demographic metadata varied by source and participant and was provided uncurated.

TCRbeta CDR3 regions were amplified from genomic DNA using the immunoSEQ Assay, a bias-controlled multiplex PCR. From the authors' description of their analysis: Within the assay, amplification of reference gene primers was used to estimate how many nucleated cells each sample contained. To quantify the absolute abundance of each unique TCRbeta CDR3 rearrangement, sequence reads were collapsed and filtered. For each sample, productive Simpson clonality was calculated by taking the square root of Simpson's diversity index across productive rearrangements. TCRdb took this table from immuneACCESS and kept in-frame rearrangements with V and J called. Such tables lack part of the clones; where checked against another copy, unresolved V genes explain under half of the gap, and the rest is unexplained. Clone size and the V and J calls come from that table; the DNA yielded D and trimming. Here the sample has around 140,000 clones; about nine tenths occur a single time. The top ten clonotypes cover 11% of the sample.

Of note for this clone: Its antigen is unknown. Qualities for individual bases were not recorded, and no much larger clone is one base off.

The clonotype comes from a man between 60 and 75 years old who had recovered from COVID-19. The chain employs TRBV14 and TRBJ2-1; a weak D assignment points to TRBD2 (6 bases agree). Sequencing was performed on PBMCs or T cells enriched from blood (not recorded which). This receptor has the CDR3 CASSLLLASKPFF. The DNA sequence is as follows: TGTGCCAGCAGCCTACTTCTAGCGTCGAAGCCGTTCTTC.